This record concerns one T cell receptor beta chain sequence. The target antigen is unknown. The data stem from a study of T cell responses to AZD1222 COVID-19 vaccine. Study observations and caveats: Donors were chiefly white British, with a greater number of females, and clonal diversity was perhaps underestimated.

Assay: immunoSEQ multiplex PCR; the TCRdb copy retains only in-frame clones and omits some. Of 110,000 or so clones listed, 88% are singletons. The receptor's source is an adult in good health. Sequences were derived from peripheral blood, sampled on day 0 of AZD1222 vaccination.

CDR3 sequence reads: CASSGGTGGTEAFF. The CDR3 coding sequence is TGCGCCAGCAGCGGAGGGACAGGGGGCACTGAAGCTTTCTTT. The chain uses TRBV5-1 and TRBJ1-1; 11 bases are shared with TRBD1. Per the germline V gene, CDR1 is SGHRS and CDR2 is YFSETQ. CDR3 length: 14 amino acids. V dropped 4 bases and J dropped 4; count of bases not matched to a gene: 3.